These 20 T cell receptor beta chains share one sample of origin, sequenced in a study of blood T cell repertoires in COVID-19. TCRdb's table, derived via immunoSEQ multiplex PCR, lists solely in-frame clones and lacks some. The repertoire holds under 250,000 clones, with 70% to 90% as singletons. Sequenced input: peripheral blood. The source of these receptors is a man between 18 and 29 years old with active or convalescent COVID-19.

This sequence joins TRBV4-1 and TRBJ1-5; a possible D gene is TRBD1 (6 bases). CDR3 size: 13 residues. The germline V gene encodes CDR1 MGHRA and CDR2 YSYEKL. V lost 4 bases and J lost 9, with 13 bases in between. This CDR3 is CASSRTGLGPQHF. The CDR3 DNA follows: TGCGCCAGCAGCCGAACAGGGTTGGGGCCCCAGCATTTT.

Note on this clone: Other DNA sequences within the sample encode an identical CDR3. The chain employs TRBV6-5 and TRBJ2-2; TRBD2 is a possible D gene (6 bases). Germline CDR1 and CDR2: MNHEY and SVGAGI. This CDR3 has 13 residues. V lost 3 bases to trimming and J lost 6 bases, with 8 bases between them. DNA for the CDR3: TGTGCCAGCAGTTATGGCGGGGCCGGGGAGCTGTTTTTT. This codes for CASSYGGAGELFF.

This clone has only one observation. V usage is TRBV15 and J usage is TRBJ2-5; D is possibly TRBD2 (5 bases). Deletions cut 3 bases from V and 0 bases from J, with 8 bases between. The CDR3 is made up of 14 amino acids. The germline V gene encodes CDR1 LNHNV and CDR2 YYDKDF (reference sequence). CDR3 amino acids: CATSRDSYQETQYF. CDR3 coding DNA: TGTGCCACCAGCAGGGACTCGTACCAAGAGACCCAGTACTTC.

This clone appeared a few times. The V and J genes are TRBV7-2 and TRBJ1-6; D ambiguous. Between the trimmed V and J ends, which lost 5 bases and 6 bases, there was a span of 20 bases. The CDR3 is 17 amino acids. The V gene's germline CDR1 is SGHTA and CDR2 FQGNSA. The CDR3 spells CASSLLRGLLVNSPLHF. The CDR3 coding sequence is TGTGCCAGCAGCCTTTTGAGAGGGCTGTTGGTTAATTCACCCCTCCACTTT.

This sequence joins TRBV19 and TRBJ2-7; possible D gene TRBD2, 5 bases. V was shortened by 5 bases and J by 7 bases, with 15 bases between the two germline ends. The germline gives CDR1 LNHDA, CDR2 SQIVND (reference sequence). This CDR3 has 13 residues. DNA of the CDR3: TGTGCCAGTAGTCCCGCGGGTTCGAGGGAGCAGTACTTC. This sequence encodes CASSPAGSREQYF.

This chain connects TRBV4-3 to TRBJ2-7; 9 nucleotides match TRBD2. The CDR3 has 15 amino acids. V was pared by 1 base and J by 3 bases, with 4 bases of the junction left unmatched. Per germline, CDR1 LGHNA and CDR2 YSLEER. The CDR3 DNA sequence: TGCGCCAGCAGCCAAGGACTAGCGGAGCTCTACGAGCAGTACTTC. This codes for CASSQGLAELYEQYF.

The chain joins TRBV11-2 to TRBJ2-7, with D perhaps matching TRBD2 (6 bases). V was clipped by 0 bases and J by 10 bases, with 13 bases between them. The CDR3 is 13 residues long. From germline, CDR1 is SGHAT and CDR2 FQNNGV. The CDR3 DNA is TGTGCCAGCAGCTTAGATGGGGGGACTGTACAGTACTTC. Translation gives CASSLDGGTVQYF.

The chain recombines TRBV15 with TRBJ1-2, with D maybe TRBD1 (6 bases). Germline CDR1 reads LNHNV; CDR2 reads YYDKDF (reference sequence). This CDR3 contains 14 residues. Trimming took 1 base from V and 8 from J, leaving 14 bases between them. The CDR3 coding sequence is TGTGCCACCAGCAGAGGCACAGATCAGGGGGGCTACACCTTC. It encodes CATSRGTDQGGYTF.

The chain couples TRBV27 to TRBJ1-2; 7 nucleotides agree with TRBD1. In germline, CDR1 is MNHEY, CDR2 SMNVEV (reference sequence). J was trimmed by 4 bases and V by 3 bases; bases with no gene match: 2. The CDR3 has 13 amino acids. CDR3 loop: CASSLAGGYGYTF. The CDR3 DNA follows: TGTGCCAGCAGTTTGGCAGGGGGCTATGGCTACACCTTC.

The chain combines TRBV11-1 with TRBJ1-1, with D uncertain. V was shortened by 9 bases and J by 8 bases, with 13 bases between the two germline ends. From germline, CDR1 is SGHAT and CDR2 FQDESV (reference sequence). The CDR3 loop spans 11 amino acids. CDR3 sequence (DNA): TGTGCCAGTTCCTTGGAGGCAGAAGCTTTCTTT. Amino acids: CASSLEAEAFF.

This sequence joins TRBV19 and TRBJ2-5; the match to TRBD1 covers 8 bases. The CDR3 contains 16 residues. V gave up 5 bases and J gave up 0 bases; unmatched junction bases: 8. Germline V gene data show CDR1 as LNHDA and CDR2 as SQIVND (reference sequence). In DNA form, the CDR3 reads TGTGCCAGTAGTTCCGGGACAGGTCCTTACCAAGAGACCCAGTACTTC. It encodes CASSSGTGPYQETQYF.

The chain is built from TRBV10-3 and TRBJ1-5; TRBD1 aligns across 7 bases. The ends lost 7 bases at V and 7 bases at J; junction bases unmatched: 7. The CDR3 is 13 amino acids. Germline V gene sequence: CDR1 ENHRY, CDR2 SYGVKD. CDR3 coding DNA: TGTGCCATCACCCCAGGGGGAGACCAGCCCCAGCATTTT. As protein: CAITPGGDQPQHF.

This clone was picked up a small number of times. The V gene is TRBV19, the J gene TRBJ2-3; maybe TRBD2 (5 bases). Trimming took off 3 bases at V and 0 bases at J, with 10 bases between the two ends. Germline V CDR1 and CDR2: LNHDA, SQIVND (reference sequence). The CDR3 contains 15 residues. DNA of the CDR3: TGTGCCAGTAGTATGTCGGGAATTAGCACAGATACGCAGTATTTT. Encoded protein: CASSMSGISTDTQYF.

The chain joins TRBV5-5 to TRBJ1-2; unclear D gene. This CDR3 is 15 amino acids long. Trimming left V 0 bases short and J 8 bases short, with 17 bases between. From germline, CDR1 is SGHKS and CDR2 YYEKEE (reference sequence). The CDR3 coding sequence is TGTGCCAGCAGCTTGGGAGCCCCCGCAGGAGGCGGCTACACCTTC. Its translation is CASSLGAPAGGGYTF. Full variable domain (rest looked up from reference TRBV5-5 and TRBJ1-2): DAGVTQSPTHLIKTRGQQVTLRCSPISGHKSVSWYQQVLGQGPQFIFQYYEKEERGRGNFPDRFSARQFPNYSSELNVNALLLGDSALYLCASSLGAPAGGGYTFGSGTRLTVV.

The chain carries TRBV19 and TRBJ1-2; D remains ambiguous. Deletions cut 3 bases from V and 1 base from J, with 12 bases between. Looked up from germline, CDR1 is LNHDA and CDR2 is SQIVND (reference sequence). The length of the CDR3 is 15 residues. Here the CDR3 reads CASSMAGAGNYGYTF. The CDR3 DNA is TGTGCCAGTAGTATGGCAGGAGCGGGTAACTATGGCTACACCTTC.

This clone has just one count. V gene TRBV5-1 combines with J gene TRBJ2-2, with D uncertain. The CDR3 sequence is 14 residues long. Per germline, CDR1 SGHRS and CDR2 YFSETQ. Between the trimmed V and J ends, which lost 4 bases and 7 bases, there was a span of 14 bases. This CDR3 is CASSPSGLGGELFF. The DNA of the CDR3 is TGCGCCAGCAGCCCGTCGGGTCTTGGCGGGGAGCTGTTTTTT.

This clone was seen only once. In DNA, the CDR3 is TGTGCCAGCAGTTCGACTAGCGGGGGTTCCTACAATGAGCAGTTCTTC. It codes for CASSSTSGGSYNEQFF. This chain joins TRBV6-5 and TRBJ2-1, with TRBD2 identical over 12 bases. Losses at the gene ends were 4 bases for V and 1 base for J; bases not matched to a gene: 2. The CDR3 has 16 residues. The V gene's germline CDR1 is MNHEY and CDR2 SVGAGI.

The chain couples TRBV19 to TRBJ1-1, with D uncertain. The CDR3 length is 14 residues. Germline CDR1 is LNHDA and CDR2 is SQIVND (reference sequence). Trimming took off 3 bases at V and 1 base at J, with 9 bases between the two ends. Here the CDR3 reads CASSISGTNTEAFF. The DNA of the CDR3 is TGTGCCAGTAGTATTTCGGGTACGAACACTGAAGCTTTCTTT.

The gene calls are TRBV12-3 or TRBV12-4 and TRBJ1-2, with 8 bases aligning to TRBD1. The CDR3 runs to 13 residues. Trimming took 5 bases from V and 4 from J; bases not matched to a gene: 3. Written as DNA, the CDR3 is TGTGCCAGCAGTCTCGGGACAGGCTATGGCTACACCTTC. Protein sequence: CASSLGTGYGYTF.

The V call is TRBV7-2, the J call TRBJ2-7; 12 bases are a match to TRBD2. Looked up from germline, CDR1 is SGHTA and CDR2 is FQGNSA. Trimming removed 5 bases from V and 2 bases from J; junction bases left unmatched: 16. This CDR3 has 19 amino acids. The CDR3 nucleotides read TGTGCCAGCAGCCCGCCCCAGGAAGGACTAGCGGGATTCACCTACGAGCAGTACTTC. Its translation: CASSPPQEGLAGFTYEQYF.